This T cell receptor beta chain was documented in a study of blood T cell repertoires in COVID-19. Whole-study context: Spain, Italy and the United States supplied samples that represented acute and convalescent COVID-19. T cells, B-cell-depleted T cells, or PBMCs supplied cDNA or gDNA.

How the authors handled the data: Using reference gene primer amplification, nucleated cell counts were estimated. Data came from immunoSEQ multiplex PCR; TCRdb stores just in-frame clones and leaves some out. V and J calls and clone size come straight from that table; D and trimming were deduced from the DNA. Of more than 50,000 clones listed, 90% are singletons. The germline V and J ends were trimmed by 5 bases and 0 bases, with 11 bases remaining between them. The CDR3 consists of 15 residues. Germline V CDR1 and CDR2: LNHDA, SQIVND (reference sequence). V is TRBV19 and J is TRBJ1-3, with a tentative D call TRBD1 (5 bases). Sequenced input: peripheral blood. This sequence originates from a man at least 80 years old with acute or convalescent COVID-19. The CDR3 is CASSLQVHSGNTIYF. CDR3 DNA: TGTGCCAGTAGTTTACAGGTACACTCTGGAAACACCATATATTTT.